What follows are 9 T cell receptor beta chains derived from one specimen sequenced in a study of blood T cell repertoires in COVID-19. TCRdb's table, derived via immunoSEQ multiplex PCR, lists solely in-frame clones and lacks some. This sample carries about 170,000 clones, roughly 85% of them seen once, and the ten largest clones take 15% to 20%. Sequencing used PBMCs or T cells enriched from blood (not recorded which). The source is a woman aged 70-85 years in a cohort exposed to, infected with or recovered from COVID-19 (not recorded which).

CDR3 nucleotides: TGTGCCAGCAGTTTAGCGGACAAGTGGGGCTACACCTTC. Translation gives CASSLADKWGYTF. The chain recombines TRBV12-3 or TRBV12-4 with TRBJ1-2, with a possible D match to TRBD1 (5 bases). There are 13 residues in the CDR3. The V and J ends lost 0 bases and 8 bases respectively, with 10 bases between them.

The chain recombines TRBV18 with TRBJ2-1; 13 nucleotides agree with TRBD2. The CDR3 consists of 17 residues. The junction had 4 bases not matched to a gene; V was cut back by 2 bases and J by 3 bases. From germline, CDR1 is KGHSH and CDR2 LQKENI. CDR3: CASSPRLAGGHYNEQFF. The CDR3 nucleotides are TGTGCCAGCTCACCAAGACTAGCGGGAGGCCACTACAATGAGCAGTTCTTC.

The V and J genes are TRBV10-3 and TRBJ2-1, with 10 positions matching TRBD2. V was clipped by 7 bases and J by 9 bases; unmatched bases: 18. This CDR3 comprises 17 residues. CDR1 and CDR2 from the germline V gene are ENHRY and SYGVKD. The CDR3 spells CAIKDGSASGSAGEQFF. DNA of the CDR3: TGTGCCATCAAGGACGGGTCCGCTAGCGGGAGTGCGGGTGAGCAGTTCTTC.

This chain joins TRBV27 and TRBJ2-1; D gene unclear. Germline CDR1 is MNHEY and CDR2 is SMNVEV (reference sequence). V was shortened by 2 bases and J by 6 bases, with 14 bases between the two germline ends. This CDR3 has 15 residues. The CDR3 DNA sequence: TGTGCCAGCAGTTTAGCCCCCTCCTATCTCAATGAGCAGTTCTTC. Amino acids: CASSLAPSYLNEQFF.

This sequence joins TRBV18 and TRBJ2-5; TRBD2 agrees at 10 bases. Germline V CDR1 and CDR2: KGHSH, LQKENI. This CDR3 has 15 residues. The J segment lost 3 bases and the V segment lost 4 bases, leaving 5 bases of the junction unmatched. The CDR3 DNA follows: TGTGCCAGCTCACTAAGAGCGGGAGGGGAAGAGACCCAGTACTTC. Its translation: CASSLRAGGEETQYF.

The chain recombines TRBV5-1 with TRBJ2-3; 8 positions agree with TRBD1. The CDR3 consists of 16 residues. Trimming took 2 bases from V and 1 from J; bases not matched to a gene: 6. Germline loops: CDR1 SGHRS, CDR2 YFSETQ. The CDR3 DNA reads TGCGCCAGCAGCTTTCAGGGGGCAGTCGGCACAGATACGCAGTATTTT. Amino acid sequence: CASSFQGAVGTDTQYF. Variable domain in full (rest from reference TRBV5-1 and TRBJ2-3): KAGVTQTPRYLIKTRGQQVTLSCSPISGHRSVSWYQQTPGQGLQFLFEYFSETQRNKGNFPGRFSGRQFSNSRSEMNVSTLELGDSALYLCASSFQGAVGTDTQYFGPGTRLTVL.

The chain links TRBV5-4 to TRBJ2-5; 7 nucleotides align to TRBD1. V dropped 0 bases and J dropped 1; count of bases not matched to a gene: 6. The CDR3 sequence is 16 residues long. The germline V gene encodes CDR1 SGHNT and CDR2 YYREEE (reference sequence). The DNA for the CDR3 is TGTGCCAGCAGCTTGGCGGGTAGGGGGCTCCAAGAGACCCAGTACTTC. This translates into CASSLAGRGLQETQYF.

The CDR3 DNA is TGTGCCAGCAGCGTAGACCAGGGGTCCTACTCCTACGAGCAGTACTTC. Its protein product is CASSVDQGSYSYEQYF. This chain uses TRBV9 with TRBJ2-7; D is possibly TRBD1 (6 bases). The V end was cut by 0 bases, the J end by 0 bases, with 13 bases between. The CDR3 is 16 amino acids. Germline values: CDR1 SGDLS, CDR2 YYNGEE.

This chain uses TRBV18 with TRBJ2-7, with TRBD2 matching over 11 bases. The CDR3 is 15 amino acids. The germline gives CDR1 KGHSH, CDR2 LQKENI. Trimming cost V 3 bases and J 1 base; bases outside gene matches: 2. The CDR3: CASSPTSGISYEQYF. DNA of the CDR3: TGTGCCAGCTCACCGACTAGCGGGATTTCCTACGAGCAGTACTTC. The variable domain in full, with the rest retrieved from reference TRBV18 and TRBJ2-7, is NAGVMQNPRHLVRRRGQEARLRCSPMKGHSHVYWYRQLPEEGLKFMVYLQKENIIDESGMPKERFSAEFPKEGPSILRIQQVVRGDSAAYFCASSPTSGISYEQYFGPGTRLTVT.